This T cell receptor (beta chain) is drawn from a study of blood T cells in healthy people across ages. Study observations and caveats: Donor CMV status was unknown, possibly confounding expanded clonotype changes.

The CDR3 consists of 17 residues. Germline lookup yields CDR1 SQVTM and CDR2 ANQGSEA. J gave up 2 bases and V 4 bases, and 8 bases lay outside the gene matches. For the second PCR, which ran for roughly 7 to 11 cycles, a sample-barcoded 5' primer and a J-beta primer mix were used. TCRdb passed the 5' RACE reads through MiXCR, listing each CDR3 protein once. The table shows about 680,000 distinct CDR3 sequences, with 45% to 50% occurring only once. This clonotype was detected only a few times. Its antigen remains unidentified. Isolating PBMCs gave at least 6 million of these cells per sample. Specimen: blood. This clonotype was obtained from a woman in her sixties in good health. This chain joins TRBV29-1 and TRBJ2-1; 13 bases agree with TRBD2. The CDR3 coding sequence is TGCAGCGTTGGTAAACTAGCGGGAGGGCCGACCTACAATGAGCAGTTCTTC. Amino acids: CSVGKLAGGPTYNEQFF.